Below, 21 T cell receptor beta chains from the same sample are listed, as sequenced in a study of blood T cell repertoires in COVID-19 (dated by TCRdb to 2020 to 2022). The library was built by means of the immunoSEQ multiplex PCR assay. The immuneACCESS repertoire file appears here via TCRdb, limited to in-frame rearrangements. These files lack a portion of the clones; in checked studies, under half of the deficit traces to unresolved V genes, and the cause of the others is not known. Within this sample are more than 150,000 clones, with approximately 90% of them counted one time only. Jointly, the top ten make up 2% to 2.5% of the sample. Specimen: PBMCs or T cells enriched from blood (not recorded which). These TCRs come from a young woman who had recovered from COVID-19.

This chain links TRBV7-2 with TRBJ1-2; 7 bases map to TRBD1. Germline V lookup: CDR1 SGHTA, CDR2 FQGNSA. The CDR3 is made up of 17 amino acids. V shed 5 bases and J 3 bases; nucleotides not matched to a gene: 15. The CDR3 DNA is TGTGCCAGCAGCCCACCGGGACAGAGTTTACCCCACTATGGCTACACCTTC. It codes for CASSPPGQSLPHYGYTF.

The chain couples TRBV7-9 to TRBJ2-3; 7 bases match TRBD2. This CDR3 is built from 15 residues. CDR1 and CDR2 from the germline V gene are SEHNR and FQNEAQ (reference sequence). Losses at the gene ends were 0 bases for V and 3 bases for J; bases not matched to a gene: 3. The chain's CDR3 is CASSLAGEGTDTQYF. The CDR3 bases are TGTGCCAGCAGCTTAGCGGGGGAGGGGACAGATACGCAGTATTTT.

This clone was detected only once. The chain employs TRBV19 and TRBJ1-4, with 7 bases fitting TRBD1. The germline V gene encodes CDR1 LNHDA and CDR2 SQIVND (reference sequence). V dropped 6 bases and J dropped 8; count of bases not matched to a gene: 12. CDR3 length: 15 residues. CDR3 in DNA: TGTGCCAGTAGGCGGACCGGGACAGATAGGGAAAAACTGTTTTTT. Its translation: CASRRTGTDREKLFF. The variable domain in full, with the rest retrieved from reference TRBV19 and TRBJ1-4, is DGGITQSPKYLFRKEGQNVTLSCEQNLNHDAMYWYRQDPGQGLRLIYYSQIVNDFQKGDIAEGYSVSREKKESFPLTVTSAQKNPTAFYLCASRRTGTDREKLFFGSGTQLSVL.

The J gene is TRBJ2-7, the V gene TRBV29-1; 8 bases map to TRBD1. The germline V gene has CDR1 SQVTM and CDR2 ANQGSEA. CDR3 size: 14 residues. Trimming cost V 1 base and J 1 base; bases outside gene matches: 3. The CDR3, as DNA: TGCAGCGTTGAAGGGCAGGGGGCGTCCTACGAGCAGTACTTC. It specifies CSVEGQGASYEQYF.

The rearrangement joins TRBV5-1 to TRBJ2-5, with 9 bases that match TRBD2. With V trimmed by 2 bases and J by 2 bases, 7 bases remained unmatched. This CDR3 region has 16 residues. Germline V gene sequence: CDR1 SGHRS, CDR2 YFSETQ. This CDR3 reads CASSFRSTSGQETQYF. The CDR3 DNA reads as TGCGCCAGCAGCTTCCGGTCGACTAGCGGACAAGAGACCCAGTACTTC.

This chain joins TRBV7-9 and TRBJ2-1; 12 nucleotides agree with TRBD2. The junction had 7 bases not matched to a gene; V was cut back by 5 bases and J by 8 bases. Germline V gene lookup returns CDR1 SEHNR and CDR2 FQNEAQ (reference sequence). This CDR3 has 15 amino acids. CDR3 DNA: TGTGCCAGCAGCCCCGGACTAGCGGGACTCGATGAGCAGTTCTTC. The encoded protein is CASSPGLAGLDEQFF.

The rearrangement links TRBV5-6 to TRBJ1-2; TRBD1 is a possible D gene (5 bases). This CDR3 is built from 16 residues. Trimming left V 3 bases short and J 8 bases short, with 23 bases between. Germline assignment: CDR1 SGHDT and CDR2 YYEEEE. In DNA form, the CDR3 reads TGTGCCAGCAGCTCCGGGGGAGGTACTAGATCAGGAGGCTACACCTTC. Translated, it gives CASSSGGGTRSGGYTF.

V and J are TRBV7-2 and TRBJ1-3; 8 nucleotides line up with TRBD1. Germline V lookup: CDR1 SGHTA, CDR2 FQGNSA. V was pared by 0 bases and J by 3 bases, with 4 bases of the junction left unmatched. The CDR3 consists of 16 residues. The CDR3, as DNA: TGTGCCAGCAGCTTAGCCCAGGGGGCAATTGGAAACACCATATATTTT. Translated: CASSLAQGAIGNTIYF.

The chain has TRBV12-3 or TRBV12-4 and TRBJ1-5; D gene ambiguous. The CDR3 loop spans 12 amino acids. Trimming pared 1 base from V and 8 bases from J, leaving 6 bases between. The DNA of the CDR3 is TGTGCCAGCAGTTTAGGTCCGGAGCCCCAGCATTTT. It encodes CASSLGPEPQHF.

The chain recombines TRBV19 with TRBJ1-2; possibly TRBD1 for D (6 bases). The CDR3 is 14 residues long. Trimming removed 5 bases at V and 4 bases at J, with 14 bases between. Germline CDR1 LNHDA, CDR2 SQIVND (reference sequence). The CDR3 protein is CASSLQGMAYGYTF. The CDR3 nucleotides read TGTGCCAGTAGTCTACAGGGAATGGCCTATGGCTACACCTTC.

This chain links TRBV5-1 with TRBJ2-7; 8 positions agree with TRBD2. This CDR3 has 14 amino acids. Per the germline V gene, CDR1 is SGHRS and CDR2 is YFSETQ. V trimming: 3 bases; J trimming: 5 bases; junction bases outside the gene matches: 7. The CDR3 nucleotides are TGCGCCAGCAGCTCGGGGGGGTTGGTCCACGAGCAGTACTTC. Encoded protein: CASSSGGLVHEQYF.

This sequence joins TRBV10-3 and TRBJ1-1; TRBD1 matches at 7 bases. This CDR3 has 15 amino acids. From germline, CDR1 is ENHRY and CDR2 SYGVKD. The V and J ends lost 5 bases and 0 bases, in that order; junction bases with no gene match: 6. The CDR3 DNA reads as TGTGCCATCAGTTACGGGACAGACATGAACACTGAAGCTTTCTTT. Translated, it gives CAISYGTDMNTEAFF.

The V and J genes are TRBV15 and TRBJ2-7; 12 bases map to TRBD2. CDR3 length equals 15 residues. The V segment lost 0 bases and the J segment 3 bases; nucleotides outside the gene matches: 0. The germline gives CDR1 LNHNV, CDR2 YYDKDF (reference sequence). This CDR3 reads CATSRETSGGYEQYF. The CDR3, as DNA: TGTGCCACCAGCAGAGAGACTAGCGGGGGCTACGAGCAGTACTTC.

The chain joins TRBV11-1 to TRBJ2-6, with D uncertain. V was clipped by 5 bases and J by 3 bases, with 8 bases between them. The CDR3 totals 14 residues. In germline, CDR1 is SGHAT, CDR2 FQDESV (reference sequence). This CDR3 is CASSPARGANVLTF. CDR3 nucleotides: TGTGCCAGCAGCCCTGCGCGTGGGGCCAACGTCCTGACTTTC.

The chain combines TRBV6-5 with TRBJ1-2; 7 nucleotides match TRBD1. The V segment lost 5 bases and the J segment 7 bases; nucleotides outside the gene matches: 7. The CDR3 consists of 13 residues. The germline CDR1 and CDR2 sequences are MNHEY and SVGAGI. CDR3 residues: CASSPPAGGGYTF. CDR3 DNA sequence: TGTGCCAGCAGTCCCCCCGCAGGGGGTGGCTACACCTTC.

The chain is built from TRBV15 and TRBJ1-2, with D possibly being TRBD1 (6 bases). Germline loops: CDR1 LNHNV, CDR2 YYDKDF (reference sequence). V lost 3 bases, J lost 2 bases, and 10 bases lay in between. The CDR3 contains 14 residues. The CDR3 reads CATSRGTPNYGYTF. The CDR3 coding sequence is TGTGCCACCAGCAGGGGGACACCCAACTATGGCTACACCTTC.

CDR3 in amino acids: CASSDRGRRANYGYTF. The CDR3 nucleotides are TGTGCCAGCAGTGACAGGGGCCGGAGAGCTAACTATGGCTACACCTTC. The V call is TRBV2, the J call TRBJ1-2, with D possibly TRBD1 on 6 matching bases. The V end was cut by 3 bases, the J end by 0 bases, with 14 bases between. The germline V gene has CDR1 SNHLY and CDR2 FYNNEI. This CDR3 region has 16 residues. Using reference TRBV2 and TRBJ1-2 for the parts outside the CDR3, the full variable domain is EPEVTQTPSHQVTQMGQEVILRCVPISNHLYFYWYRQILGQKVEFLVSFYNNEISEKSEIFDDQFSVERPDGSNFTLKIRSTKLEDSAMYFCASSDRGRRANYGYTFGSGTRLTVV.

The chain employs TRBV11-3 and TRBJ1-1; TRBD1 might be the D (6 bases). Trimming took off 3 bases at V and 6 bases at J, with 14 bases between the two ends. The CDR3 consists of 14 residues. CDR1 and CDR2 from the germline V gene are SGHNT and YENEEA. The CDR3 DNA follows: TGTGCCAGCAGCTTCGGGGGGCATGGGGCTGAAGCTTTCTTT. Amino acids: CASSFGGHGAEAFF.

V gene TRBV7-2 combines with J gene TRBJ1-4; 7 bases match TRBD1. Germline CDR1 and CDR2: SGHTA and FQGNSA. The J segment lost 3 bases and the V segment lost 6 bases, leaving 10 bases of the junction unmatched. This CDR3 comprises 16 residues. DNA of the CDR3: TGTGCCAGCAGTTCATCTACAGGGGCAGCTAATGAAAAACTGTTTTTT. This gives the protein CASSSSTGAANEKLFF.

The chain carries TRBV5-1 and TRBJ2-7; the match to TRBD1 covers 8 bases. Germline V gene sequence: CDR1 SGHRS, CDR2 YFSETQ. J was trimmed by 0 bases and V by 2 bases; bases with no gene match: 1. The length of the CDR3 is 14 residues. CDR3 bases: TGCGCCAGCAGCTTTACAGGGGGCTCCTACGAGCAGTACTTC. Amino acid sequence: CASSFTGGSYEQYF.

This rearrangement joins TRBV7-2 to TRBJ2-1, with TRBD2 as a possible D gene (7 bases). Looked up from germline, CDR1 is SGHTA and CDR2 is FQGNSA. The CDR3 has 16 amino acids. The germline V and J ends were trimmed by 5 bases and 4 bases, with 18 bases remaining between them. Here the CDR3 reads CASSHPGRGPYNEQFF. The CDR3 DNA reads TGTGCCAGCAGCCATCCGGGGCGGGGGCCGTACAATGAGCAGTTCTTC.